This is a list of T cell receptor beta chains from one sample in a study of cytomegalovirus exposure and HLA in healthy donors. Repertoires were generated with immunoSEQ multiplex PCR, while TCRdb's copy carries only in-frame clones and drops some. The data show hundreds of thousands of clones, approximately 80% seen once. Sequencing input: PBMCs. Receptors originate from a girl aged 10-17 years in good health and CMV-seronegative. Each CDR3 is given with its conserved first and last residue. The D gene is left open where the match is weak. Clone size is not always given. Where it is, it says once, few, many or a class for expanded clones.

d_call	clone_size	v_call	j_call	cdr3_aa
-	-	TRBV7-2	TRBJ1-2	CASSPGAGVRPYGYTF
-	few	TRBV29-1	TRBJ1-1	CSAGLNLVNTEAFF
-	-	TRBV27	TRBJ1-2	CASSLTGVGDYGYTF
TRBD1	-	TRBV2	TRBJ1-6	CASTDPTGGVTYSPLHF
TRBD1	-	TRBV5-1	TRBJ2-5	CASGRDSSQETQYF
-	-	TRBV7-8	TRBJ2-7	CASSLVLDSLYEQYF
-	once	TRBV28	TRBJ2-2	CASTPWGGTGELFF
TRBD1	-	TRBV7-2	TRBJ1-6	CASTGGTGVSYNSPLHF
TRBD2	-	TRBV19	TRBJ2-1	CASRRGTSGFYNEQFF
TRBD1	-	TRBV6-1	TRBJ1-2	CASSWDREYGYTF
-	-	TRBV27	-	CASSINGITYEQYF
TRBD1	-	TRBV27	TRBJ1-2	CASSLYRGYGYTF
-	-	TRBV5-1	TRBJ2-5	CASSKDTRGETQYF
-	few	TRBV5-1	TRBJ1-4	CASSLEGGLEEKLFF
-	-	TRBV6-1	TRBJ1-6	CASHWGPSGNSPLHF
-	few	TRBV18	TRBJ1-1	CASSPRLTEAFF
-	-	TRBV4-3	TRBJ1-2	CASSQEWLGGAYGYTF
-	-	TRBV19	TRBJ1-1	CATQYNTEAFF
TRBD1	-	TRBV7-3	TRBJ2-2	CASSGTGEGGELFF
TRBD1	-	TRBV15	TRBJ2-7	CAVRPTGIDSYEQYF
-	-	TRBV4-1	TRBJ2-6	CASSPEYREGSGANVLTF
-	-	TRBV7-3	TRBJ2-1	CASSVGRNNEQFF
-	once	TRBV6-1	TRBJ1-3	CASSEAQGRASGNTIYF
-	once	TRBV5-1	TRBJ2-2	CASRRGHNTGELFF
TRBD2	-	TRBV9	TRBJ2-1	CASSPSGGAYNEQFF
TRBD1	-	TRBV7-9	TRBJ2-7	CASSSRQGPYEQYF
-	-	TRBV28	TRBJ2-4	CASSLIQNTAKNIQYF
TRBD2	-	TRBV9	TRBJ2-3	CASSVGGSVTDTQYF
TRBD1	-	TRBV5-1	TRBJ2-1	CASSKGQGGNEQFF
TRBD1	-	TRBV9	TRBJ1-1	CASSAQQGIVTEAFF
TRBD1	-	TRBV30	TRBJ1-2	CAWSAGDRGNGYTF
TRBD1	-	TRBV7-2	TRBJ1-1	CASSLAGQTEAFF
-	-	TRBV2	TRBJ1-3	CASLTESGNTIYF
TRBD1	-	TRBV28	TRBJ1-5	CASHARDRYNQPQHF
-	-	TRBV6-6	TRBJ2-2	CASTPNPGFMVGELFF
TRBD1	-	TRBV7-7	TRBJ2-7	CASSSPGTGTYEQYF
TRBD2	-	TRBV9	TRBJ2-5	CASSVAAGGLAGGPETQYF